Listed below are T cell receptor beta chains from one sample, sequenced in a study of T cell repertoires in cytomegalovirus infection. TCRdb itself ran the reads through MiXCR, one entry per CDR3 protein. The sample has 500,000 to 600,000 distinct CDR3 sequences, approximately 17% seen once; the top ten hold 20% to 30%. Material: CD8+ T cells from PBMCs. These receptors were taken from a human donor in good health (CMV status not recorded). Some clones in this sample may be carry-over from other donors' samples. The CDR3 runs from the conserved cysteine through the conserved F or W. D genes are given only for firm matches. Size is omitted from some rows. Given values are once, few, many or a class for expanded clones.

>TRBJ2-1|NA|NA|TRBV27
CASRTTGTPPGNEQFF
TGTGCCAGCAGAACAACCGGGACCCCCCCAGGCAATGAGCAGTTCTTC
>TRBJ1-1|NA|many|TRBV20-1
CSAPGRGTEAFF
TGCAGTGCACCTGGACGGGGCACTGAAGCTTTCTTT
>TRBJ2-7|TRBD1|NA|TRBV7-2
CASSLDGTGIGYDQYF
TGTGCAAGCAGCTTAGATGGGACAGGGATAGGCTACGATCAGTACTTC
>TRBJ1-4|TRBD1|many|TRBV10-3
CAISEKKTGDGNEKLFF
TGTGCCATCAGTGAGAAAAAGACAGGGGATGGTAATGAAAAACTGTTTTTT
>TRBJ2-1|TRBD2|few|TRBV15
CATGLGYNEQFF
TGTGCCACCGGACTAGGGTACAATGAGCAGTTCTTC
>TRBJ2-3|TRBD1|NA|TRBV15
CATSRDPGTGWGDTQYF
TGTGCCACCAGCAGAGATCCGGGGACAGGGTGGGGAGATACGCAGTATTTT
>TRBJ1-3|NA|NA|TRBV2
CASSEGEDGYSGNTIYF
TGTGCCAGCAGTGAGGGGGAGGACGGATACTCTGGAAACACCATATATTTT
>TRBJ2-2|TRBD1|NA|TRBV7-3
CASSLDRVHGTGELFF
TGTGCCAGCAGCTTAGACAGGGTTCATGGGACCGGGGAGCTGTTTTTT
>TRBJ2-3|TRBD2|NA|TRBV20-1
CSARAERGVPGDTQYF
TGCAGTGCTAGAGCAGAGCGGGGGGTCCCGGGAGATACGCAGTATTTT
>TRBJ1-3|NA|NA|TRBV27
CASSFPGFGNTIYF
TGTGCCAGCAGTTTCCCCGGGTTTGGAAACACCATATATTTT
>TRBJ2-1|NA|few|TRBV24-1
CATSAGFSYNEQFF
TGTGCCACCAGTGCGGGATTCTCCTACAATGAGCAGTTCTTC
>TRBJ1-2|TRBD1|few|TRBV19
CASNPDRVDRIGYGYTF
TGTGCCAGTAATCCCGACAGGGTTGACCGGATCGGCTATGGCTACACCTTC
>TRBJ2-1|NA|many|TRBV27
CASSPMGVGPKGEQFF
TGTGCCAGCAGTCCTATGGGTGTAGGCCCGAAGGGTGAGCAGTTCTTC
>TRBJ1-2|TRBD1|few|TRBV7-9
CASSLDRDDGYTF
TGTGCCAGCAGCCTCGACAGGGACGATGGCTACACCTTC
>TRBJ2-1|NA|few|TRBV3-1
CASSQESGTEQFF
TGTGCCAGCAGCCAAGAATCCGGTACTGAGCAGTTCTTC
>TRBJ2-1|TRBD2|few|TRBV6-6
CASSLRPSGTSAGDEQFF
TGTGCCAGCAGCCTACGACCCTCCGGGACTAGCGCGGGGGATGAGCAGTTCTTC
>TRBJ2-3|TRBD2|NA|TRBV7-9
CASSSRYLSPGLAGATDTQYF
TGTGCCAGCAGCTCAAGATACTTATCCCCGGGACTAGCGGGGGCCACAGATACGCAGTATTTT
>TRBJ2-1|NA|many|TRBV7-9
CASSFLQGNEQFF
TGTGCCAGCAGCTTCCTACAGGGAAATGAGCAGTTCTTC
>TRBJ2-7|TRBD1|NA|TRBV28
CASSVWGTEEYEQYF
TGTGCCAGCAGCGTCTGGGGGACAGAAGAATACGAGCAGTACTTC
>TRBJ2-7|NA|NA|TRBV6-5
CASSYSGDNYEQYF
TGTGCCAGCAGTTACTCCGGGGACAACTACGAGCAGTACTTC
>TRBJ2-3|NA|many|TRBV4-2
CASSHHPSGGESTDTQYF
TGTGCCAGCAGCCATCATCCCTCAGGGGGGGAAAGCACAGATACGCAGTATTTT
>TRBJ2-6|NA|few|TRBV2
CASSGRRVEAAGANVLTF
TGTGCCAGCAGTGGTCGCAGGGTGGAGGCTGCTGGGGCCAACGTCCTGACTTTC
>TRBJ1-1|TRBD1|NA|TRBV6-1
CATPGGTEMNTEAFF
TGTGCCACACCGGGCGGGACAGAGATGAACACTGAAGCTTTCTTT
>TRBJ2-5|TRBD2|NA|TRBV27
CASSLVAGEREETQYF
TGTGCCAGCAGTTTGGTAGCGGGAGAAAGGGAAGAGACCCAGTACTTC
>TRBJ2-5|NA|few|TRBV28
CACEGIQETQYF
TGTGCTTGCGAGGGGATCCAAGAGACCCAGTACTTC
>TRBJ1-6|TRBD1|NA|TRBV5-5
CASSPVDREGSYNSPLHF
TGTGCCAGCAGCCCCGTCGACAGGGAAGGCTCCTATAATTCACCCCTCCACTTT
>TRBJ1-2|NA|large|TRBV11-2
CASSHPRIFSYGYTF
TGTGCCAGCAGCCACCCCAGGATCTTTAGCTATGGCTACACCTTC
>TRBJ2-1|NA|few|TRBV29-1
CSVPTGARREQFF
TGCAGCGTTCCGACTGGGGCGCGTCGTGAGCAGTTCTTC